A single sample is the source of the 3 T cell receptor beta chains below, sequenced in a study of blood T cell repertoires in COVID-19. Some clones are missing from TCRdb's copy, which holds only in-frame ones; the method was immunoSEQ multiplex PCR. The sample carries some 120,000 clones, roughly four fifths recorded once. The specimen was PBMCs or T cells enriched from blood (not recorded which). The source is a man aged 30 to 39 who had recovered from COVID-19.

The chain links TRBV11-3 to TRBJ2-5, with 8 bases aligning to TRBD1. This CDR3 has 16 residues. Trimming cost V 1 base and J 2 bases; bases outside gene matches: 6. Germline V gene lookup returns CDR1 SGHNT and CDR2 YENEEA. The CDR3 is CASSLASGTGQETQYF. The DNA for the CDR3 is TGTGCCAGCAGCTTAGCTTCCGGGACAGGTCAAGAGACCCAGTACTTC.

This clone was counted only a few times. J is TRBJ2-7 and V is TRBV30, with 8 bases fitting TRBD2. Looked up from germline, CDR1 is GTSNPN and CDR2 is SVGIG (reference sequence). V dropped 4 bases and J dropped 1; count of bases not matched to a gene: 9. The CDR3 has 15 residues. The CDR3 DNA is TGTGCCTGGACACAAAGCGGGAGCTATTCCTACGAGCAGTACTTC. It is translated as CAWTQSGSYSYEQYF. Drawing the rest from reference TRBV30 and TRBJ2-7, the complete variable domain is SQTIHQWPATLVQPVGSPLSLECTVEGTSNPNLYWYRQAAGRGLQLLFYSVGIGQISSEVPQNLSASRPQDRQFILSSKKLLLSDSGFYLCAWTQSGSYSYEQYFGPGTRLTVT.

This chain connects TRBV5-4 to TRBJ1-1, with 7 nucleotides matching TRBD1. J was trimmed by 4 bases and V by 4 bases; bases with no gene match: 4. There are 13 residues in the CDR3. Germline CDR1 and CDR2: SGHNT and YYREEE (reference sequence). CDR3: CASSEGQSTEAFF. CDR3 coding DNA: TGTGCCAGCAGCGAGGGACAGAGCACTGAAGCTTTCTTT.